This TCR beta chain was found in a study of blood T cell repertoires in COVID-19. In the study's own analysis: The authors estimated nucleated cell counts from reference gene primer amplification. Some clones are missing from TCRdb's copy, which holds only in-frame ones; the method was immunoSEQ multiplex PCR. V and J calls and clone size follow that table, whereas D and trimming were derived from the DNA. The sample yields roughly 400,000 clones, 80% to 90% seen once. This TCR was recovered from a woman aged 55-69 years with COVID-19, enrolled during active disease. Material for sequencing was peripheral blood.

In DNA, the CDR3 is TGTGCCACCAGTGAGGCCGGGACAGGGGGCTACGAGACCCAGTACTTC. This codes for CATSEAGTGGYETQYF. The rearrangement links TRBV24-1 to TRBJ2-5; TRBD1 aligns across 12 bases. The CDR3 extends over 16 amino acids. Germline V gene sequence: CDR1 KGHDR, CDR2 SFDVKD. V shed 4 bases, J shed 5 bases, and the junction held 7 bases outside the gene matches.